These 26 T cell receptor beta chains were all obtained from the same sample, sequenced in a study of T cells in Graves' hyperthyroidism and ophthalmopathy. RNA transcripts yielded amplified TCR beta CDR3 regions. The study used the HTBI primer set for a first-round RT-PCR of the TCR CDR3. MiXCR, run by TCRdb on the multiplex PCR reads, gives a single entry per CDR3 protein. The sample yields about 250,000 distinct CDR3 sequences, approximately 23% seen once. The sequenced material came from blood. Source of these receptors: a woman aged 40 to 50 with Graves' ophthalmopathy.

This clonotype has at least ten counts. The gene calls are TRBV12-3 or TRBV12-4 and TRBJ2-7; possibly TRBD1 or TRBD2 for D (5 bases each). V shed 0 bases and J shed 1 base, with 7 bases lying between them. The CDR3 contains 14 residues. CDR3 loop: CASSLAGPSYEQYF. Here the CDR3 DNA reads TGTGCCAGCAGTTTAGCGGGACCTTCCTACGAGCAGTACTTC.

The J gene is TRBJ2-7, the V gene TRBV12-3 or TRBV12-4, with D tentatively TRBD1 or TRBD2 (5 bases each). The V end lost 6 bases, the J end lost 2 bases, and 14 bases lay between the germline ends. The CDR3 totals 14 residues. The CDR3 here is CASRRPGTTYEQYF. The CDR3 DNA is TGTGCCAGCAGACGACCCGGGACGACCTACGAGCAGTACTTC.

There are many counts of this clonotype. A junction end diverges from the germline sequence, so it may reflect a read error. The chain links TRBV28 to TRBJ2-5; 11 nucleotides agree with TRBD2. The germline CDR1 and CDR2 sequences are MDHEN and SYDVKM. The CDR3 consists of 17 residues. The CDR3 spells CASSLVLAGVDHETQYF. DNA for the CDR3: TGTGCCAGCAGTTTAGTACTAGCGGGGGTGGACCATGAGACCCAGTACTTC.

The sample holds many counts of this clonotype. The J gene is TRBJ2-7, the V gene TRBV18; 8 nucleotides agree with TRBD1. The J segment lost 7 bases and the V segment lost 0 bases, leaving 11 bases of the junction unmatched. Germline CDR1 reads KGHSH; CDR2 reads LQKENI. The CDR3 has 16 residues. This CDR3 reads CASSPPATGGSREQYF. As DNA, the CDR3 is TGTGCCAGCTCACCACCGGCAACAGGGGGTTCTAGGGAGCAGTACTTC.

This clonotype came up many times. The rearrangement links TRBV20-1 to TRBJ1-3; TRBD1 aligns across 9 bases. Losses at the gene ends were 7 bases for V and 1 base for J; bases not matched to a gene: 17. In germline, CDR1 is DFQATT, CDR2 SNEGSKA (reference sequence). The CDR3 has 18 amino acids. DNA for the CDR3: TGCAGTGTACGGGATAAAACAGGGGGCGATTTATCTGGAAACACCATATATTTT. Encoded protein: CSVRDKTGGDLSGNTIYF.

Details on this clonotype: A read error is possible here, since a much larger clone lies one base away. The V and J genes are TRBV30 and TRBJ1-5; TRBD1 is a possible D gene (5 bases). Germline CDR1 GTSNPN, CDR2 SVGIG (reference sequence). The CDR3 covers 14 residues. CDR3 protein: CAWRLGDLNQHQHF. CDR3 nucleotides: TGTGCCTGGAGGTTGGGGGACCTCAATCAGCACCAGCATTTT.

V usage is TRBV7-2 and J usage is TRBJ2-2; D gene uncertain. The germline V gene encodes CDR1 SGHTA and CDR2 FQGNSA. CDR3 length: 15 amino acids. Trimming shortened V by 5 bases and J by 5 bases, and 15 bases separated the two germline ends. The CDR3 is CASSRAGDRTGELFF. CDR3 in DNA: TGTGCCAGCAGCCGCGCTGGAGACCGAACCGGGGAGCTGTTTTTT.

This clonotype has a count of ten or more. The chain links TRBV29-1 to TRBJ2-5, with 7 bases lining up with TRBD2. The CDR3 sequence is 14 residues long. Losses at the gene ends were 7 bases for V and 5 bases for J; bases not matched to a gene: 13. Looked up from germline, CDR1 is SQVTM and CDR2 is ANQGSEA. The CDR3 spells CSAEGTTGSETQYF. Here the CDR3 DNA reads TGCAGCGCCGAGGGGACTACGGGATCCGAGACCCAGTACTTC.

This rearrangement joins TRBV15 to TRBJ1-1; 9 bases align to TRBD1. There are 13 residues in the CDR3. After removal of 5 bases from V and 3 bases from J, the junction contained 1 base not matched to a gene. The germline CDR1 and CDR2 sequences are LNHNV and YYDKDF (reference sequence). As DNA, the CDR3 is TGTGCCACCAGCGGGGACAGGGACACTGAAGCTTTCTTT. Its protein is CATSGDRDTEAFF. Complete variable domain (other parts from reference TRBV15 and TRBJ1-1): DAMVIQNPRYQVTQFGKPVTLSCSQTLNHNVMYWYQQKSSQAPKLLFHYYDKDFNNEADTPDNFQSRRPNTSFCFLDIRSPGLGDTAMYLCATSGDRDTEAFFGQGTRLTVV.

This clonotype was counted many times. The chain carries TRBV20-1 and TRBJ2-7; the match to TRBD2 covers 10 bases. Germline CDR1 reads DFQATT; CDR2 reads SNEGSKA (reference sequence). The J segment lost 6 bases and the V segment lost 0 bases, leaving 5 bases of the junction unmatched. The CDR3 spans 14 residues. CDR3 sequence (DNA): TGCAGTGCTAGAGATCCCAGCGGGAGGGGCGAGCAGTACTTC. It specifies CSARDPSGRGEQYF.

This clonotype has a count of ten or more. The V gene is TRBV24-1, the J gene TRBJ1-5, with TRBD1 identical over 10 bases. V was pared by 2 bases and J by 3 bases, with 3 bases of the junction left unmatched. The CDR3 contains 16 residues. Germline values: CDR1 KGHDR, CDR2 SFDVKD. The CDR3 region has the DNA TGTGCCACCAGTGATTCCGGGACAGGGGACAATCAGCCCCAGCATTTT. It translates to CATSDSGTGDNQPQHF.

This clonotype occurred many times. This chain connects TRBV20-1 to TRBJ1-5; no reliable D call. From germline, CDR1 is DFQATT and CDR2 SNEGSKA (reference sequence). The V end lost 0 bases, the J end lost 2 bases, and 5 bases lay between the germline ends. The CDR3 consists of 13 residues. CDR3 protein: CSARDGGNQPQHF. CDR3 coding DNA: TGCAGTGCTAGAGATGGGGGCAATCAGCCCCAGCATTTT.

This clonotype was counted many times. V gene TRBV2 combines with J gene TRBJ1-1, with D perhaps TRBD1 (5 bases). Germline V CDR1 and CDR2: SNHLY, FYNNEI. With 2 bases removed from V and 10 bases from J, the gap between germline ends came to 17 bases. CDR3 size: 14 residues. The CDR3 DNA reads TGTGCCAGCAGTGAATATGCGGACATTTGGGGAGCTTTCTTT. This gives the protein CASSEYADIWGAFF.

The chain couples TRBV27 to TRBJ1-1; TRBD1 might be the D (6 bases). Germline lookup yields CDR1 MNHEY and CDR2 SMNVEV (reference sequence). The V gene lost 6 bases and the J gene lost 3 bases, with 11 bases spanning the gap. The CDR3 has 13 residues. CDR3 DNA sequence: TGTGCCAGCAGACCCGAGGGGGACACTGAAGCTTTCTTT. It codes for CASRPEGDTEAFF.

Ten or more counts support this clonotype. The V and J genes are TRBV20-1 and TRBJ2-7; no firm D call. Trimming stripped 5 bases from V and 6 bases from J, with 11 bases between. This CDR3 is built from 11 residues. Germline lookup yields CDR1 DFQATT and CDR2 SNEGSKA (reference sequence). The CDR3: CSASTPTEQYF. The DNA for the CDR3 is TGCAGTGCTTCGACTCCAACCGAGCAGTACTTC.

CDR3 bases: TGTGCCAGCAGTCCCCGGACAGGGGCACGAGGCTACACCTTC. This encodes CASSPRTGARGYTF. This chain links TRBV6-1 with TRBJ1-2, with 9 positions matching TRBD1. Germline CDR1 is MNHNS and CDR2 is SASEGT. The V gene end was trimmed by 5 bases and the J gene end by 8 bases; junction bases not matched to a gene: 9. This CDR3 is 14 amino acids long.

This clonotype has ten or more counts. With a much larger clone just one base away, this may be a read error. The J gene is TRBJ1-5, the V gene TRBV7-2; TRBD1 agrees at 8 bases. The CDR3 extends over 14 amino acids. Losses at the gene ends were 5 bases for V and 6 bases for J; bases not matched to a gene: 6. Germline assignment: CDR1 SGHTA and CDR2 FQGNSA. The CDR3 nucleotides read TGTGCCAGCAGCCTCCACAGGGGGGGTCAGCCCCAGCATTTT. This sequence encodes CASSLHRGGQPQHF.

This clonotype appeared many times. The chain links TRBV20-1 to TRBJ2-7; perhaps TRBD2 as D (6 bases). CDR3 length equals 14 residues. The germline CDR1 and CDR2 sequences are DFQATT and SNEGSKA (reference sequence). The V and J ends lost 3 bases and 0 bases respectively, with 12 bases between them. The CDR3 spells CSASLDGSSYEQYF. For the CDR3, the DNA is TGCAGTGCTAGTCTAGACGGGAGCTCCTACGAGCAGTACTTC.

This clonotype was observed at least ten times. V usage is TRBV27 and J usage is TRBJ1-3, with no clear D. The CDR3 sequence is 15 residues long. Germline-derived CDR1 and CDR2 are MNHEY and SMNVEV (reference sequence). V gave up 3 bases and J gave up 0 bases, with 9 bases separating them. This chain's CDR3 is CASSLIPLSGNTIYF. CDR3 coding DNA: TGTGCCAGCAGTTTGATCCCACTCTCTGGAAACACCATATATTTT.

This clonotype was recorded many times. The CDR3 is CSARNTEAFF. CDR3 sequence (DNA): TGCAGTGCCCGGAACACTGAAGCTTTCTTT. This chain links TRBV20-1 with TRBJ1-1; D is undetermined. Germline CDR1 reads DFQATT; CDR2 reads SNEGSKA (reference sequence). CDR3 size: 10 residues. Between the trimmed V and J ends, which lost 6 bases and 1 base, there was a span of 3 bases.

The rearrangement links TRBV5-6 to TRBJ2-7; D is possibly TRBD1 (6 bases). Looked up from germline, CDR1 is SGHDT and CDR2 is YYEEEE. The CDR3 has 11 residues. Trimming cost V 4 bases and J 6 bases, with 8 bases left between them. The CDR3 sequence is CASSGGAEQYF. Here the CDR3 DNA reads TGTGCCAGCAGCGGGGGCGCCGAGCAGTACTTC.

This clonotype was counted at least ten times. The rearrangement links TRBV2 to TRBJ1-1; no clear D gene. The ends were cut back, 5 bases at V and 7 bases at J, with 8 bases in the middle. The germline gives CDR1 SNHLY, CDR2 FYNNEI. This CDR3 is 11 amino acids long. The CDR3: CASSLLGEAFF. The CDR3 DNA is TGTGCCAGCAGTCTACTCGGTGAAGCTTTCTTT.

There are many counts of this clonotype. For the CDR3, the DNA is TGTGCCAGCAGCCGTACGGACAGTAGGGGGGAGCAGTACTTC. This sequence encodes CASSRTDSRGEQYF. The chain combines TRBV3-1 with TRBJ2-7, with D possibly TRBD1 on 6 matching bases. The CDR3 is made up of 14 amino acids. From germline, CDR1 is LGHDT and CDR2 YNNKEL (reference sequence). V gave up 4 bases and J gave up 7 bases, with 17 bases separating them.

The chain joins TRBV6-5 to TRBJ1-1; D call uncertain. There are 14 residues in the CDR3. The V and J ends lost 4 bases and 0 bases respectively, with 9 bases between them. In germline, CDR1 is MNHEY, CDR2 SVGAGI. The DNA for the CDR3 is TGTGCCAGCAGTTTTGGGGTCATGAACACTGAAGCTTTCTTT. This encodes CASSFGVMNTEAFF.

This clonotype was recorded at least ten times. The chain couples TRBV12-3 or TRBV12-4 to TRBJ2-5; 16 bases are a match to TRBD2. The CDR3 covers 17 residues. With 3 bases clipped from V and 5 bases from J, the junction kept 6 bases outside the gene matches. DNA for the CDR3: TGTGCCAGCAGTTTGGGGACTAGCGGGAGGGCCGGGGAGACCCAGTACTTC. Protein product: CASSLGTSGRAGETQYF.

This clonotype has ten or more counts. The chain recombines TRBV27 with TRBJ1-1; possible D gene TRBD1, 6 bases. CDR3 length equals 13 residues. Germline V gives CDR1 MNHEY, CDR2 SMNVEV (reference sequence). The V gene lost 6 bases and the J gene lost 0 bases, with 8 bases spanning the gap. The CDR3 region has the DNA TGTGCCAGCAGCACAGGGATGAACACTGAAGCTTTCTTT. This gives the protein CASSTGMNTEAFF.